Below are 12 T cell receptor beta chains sequenced from a single sample in a study of blood T cell repertoires in COVID-19. TCRdb's table, derived via immunoSEQ multiplex PCR, lists solely in-frame clones and lacks some. In the table there are about 280,000 clones, around 84% of which are singletons. Sequencing was done on a sample of PBMCs or T cells enriched from blood (not recorded which). Every receptor here comes from a woman in her forties or fifties who had recovered from COVID-19.

This clone was seen only a few times. J is TRBJ2-1 and V is TRBV25-1, with D unclear. Trimming cost V 8 bases and J 5 bases, with 7 bases left between them. This CDR3 contains 11 residues. CDR1 and CDR2 (germline): MGHDK, SYGVNS. CDR3 in DNA: TGTGCCAGCTGGAGAGACAATGAGCAGTTCTTC. Translated, it gives CASWRDNEQFF.

The chain carries TRBV29-1 and TRBJ1-2; tentatively, D is TRBD1 (5 bases). Trimming removed 7 bases from V and 0 bases from J, with 18 bases in between. Germline values: CDR1 SQVTM, CDR2 ANQGSEA. The CDR3 covers 15 residues. Here the CDR3 DNA reads TGCAGCGCCGCCAGGGAAGGACTAACTAACTATGGCTACACCTTC. This sequence encodes CSAAREGLTNYGYTF.

J is TRBJ1-6 and V is TRBV7-9; 8 nucleotides match TRBD1. The CDR3 spans 16 residues. Germline-derived CDR1 and CDR2 are SEHNR and FQNEAQ (reference sequence). Trimming at V came to 6 bases and at J to 2 bases, leaving 6 bases not matched to a gene. CDR3 nucleotide sequence: TGTGCCAGCAGTCGAGGACAGGGCCCCTATAATTCACCCCTCCACTTT. Its protein product is CASSRGQGPYNSPLHF.

This chain links TRBV7-2 with TRBJ2-5; 9 bases are shared with TRBD2. The V gene's germline CDR1 is SGHTA and CDR2 FQGNSA. This CDR3 has 16 residues. V shed 5 bases, J shed 5 bases, and the junction held 12 bases outside the gene matches. The CDR3 bases are TGTGCCAGCAGCCCGCGGGGGGGACTTCTAAGGGAGACCCAGTACTTC. This codes for CASSPRGGLLRETQYF. The full variable domain, completed using reference TRBV7-2 and TRBJ2-5, is GAGVSQSPSNKVTEKGKDVELRCDPISGHTALYWYRQSLGQGLEFLIYFQGNSAPDKSGLPSDRFSAERTGGSVSTLTIQRTQQEDSAVYLCASSPRGGLLRETQYFGPGTRLLVL.

The V and J genes are TRBV11-2 and TRBJ2-3; TRBD2 agrees at 7 bases. Germline CDR1 SGHAT, CDR2 FQNNGV. Unmatched junction bases numbered 6, after V lost 6 bases and J lost 3 bases. CDR3 size: 14 residues. This CDR3 is CASSWRESTDTQYF. The CDR3 DNA reads as TGTGCCAGCAGTTGGCGGGAGTCAACAGATACGCAGTATTTT.

This chain connects TRBV18 to TRBJ2-5; the match to TRBD1 covers 7 bases. The CDR3 spans 14 residues. Germline CDR1 is KGHSH and CDR2 is LQKENI. Trimming at V came to 3 bases and at J to 2 bases, leaving 3 bases not matched to a gene. CDR3 DNA: TGTGCCAGCTCACCTCAGGGACAGCAAGAGACCCAGTACTTC. Amino acid sequence: CASSPQGQQETQYF.

The chain employs TRBV30 and TRBJ1-6, with D perhaps TRBD1 (5 bases). Germline-derived CDR1 and CDR2 are GTSNPN and SVGIG (reference sequence). Trimming cost V 3 bases and J 10 bases, with 13 bases left between them. This CDR3 is 13 amino acids long. In DNA form, the CDR3 reads TGTGCCTGGAGACCGGGGGGAGAGTCACCCCTCCACTTT. As protein: CAWRPGGESPLHF.

The V and J genes are TRBV7-9 and TRBJ1-4; a possible D gene is TRBD1 (5 bases). The CDR3 length is 18 residues. Germline assignment: CDR1 SEHNR and CDR2 FQNEAQ (reference sequence). Trimming left V 6 bases short and J 5 bases short, with 25 bases between. The CDR3 DNA follows: TGTGCCAGCAGTCTTAATGTCCGTACGGGACTGGGAAATGAAAAACTGTTTTTT. Its protein is CASSLNVRTGLGNEKLFF.

The chain combines TRBV5-6 with TRBJ1-1, with D tentatively TRBD1 (5 bases). The length of the CDR3 is 14 residues. Germline CDR1 is SGHDT and CDR2 is YYEEEE. V lost 7 bases to trimming and J lost 3 bases, with 16 bases between them. The CDR3 coding sequence is TGTGCCAGCGGGAAGGGGCTCGGAGACACTGAAGCTTTCTTT. Translation gives CASGKGLGDTEAFF.

To note about this clone: Within the sample, other DNA sequences also encode this same CDR3. The chain employs TRBV4-3 and TRBJ2-3; D is possibly TRBD2 (5 bases). The germline gives CDR1 LGHNA, CDR2 YSLEER. The CDR3 is 13 residues long. The V and J ends lost 0 bases and 6 bases respectively, with 7 bases between them. The CDR3, as DNA: TGCGCCAGCAGCCAAGAGCGGAGGGATACGCAGTATTTT. This sequence encodes CASSQERRDTQYF.

This clone turned up a few times. The chain has TRBV10-1 and TRBJ1-1, with 8 bases fitting TRBD1. After removal of 2 bases from V and 1 base from J, the junction contained 3 bases not matched to a gene. Germline CDR1 reads WNHNN; CDR2 reads SYGVQD (reference sequence). CDR3 length equals 15 residues. The CDR3 spells CASSEQTGENTEAFF. The CDR3 region has the DNA TGCGCCAGCAGTGAGCAGACAGGGGAGAACACTGAAGCTTTCTTT.

This chain links TRBV6-4 with TRBJ2-3; TRBD1 agrees at 7 bases. In germline, CDR1 is MRHNA, CDR2 SNTAGT. The CDR3 contains 14 residues. V was pared by 0 bases and J by 10 bases, with 7 bases of the junction left unmatched. This chain's CDR3 is CASSDSYGQGAQYF. In DNA, the CDR3 is TGTGCCAGCAGTGACTCTTATGGGCAGGGGGCGCAGTATTTT.